A single sample gave rise to the 28 T cell receptor beta chains below, sequenced in a study of blood T cell repertoires in COVID-19. Sequenced by immunoSEQ multiplex PCR; TCRdb stores in-frame clones only, minus some. The data contain about 150,000 clones, about 82% of them seen just once; the ten biggest clones take up 5.5% to 7%. The sample consisted of peripheral blood. These receptors were collected from a man in his fifties or sixties with active or convalescent COVID-19.

The V call is TRBV19, the J call TRBJ2-3; D uncertain. Germline V gene data show CDR1 as LNHDA and CDR2 as SQIVND (reference sequence). The V end lost 7 bases, the J end lost 0 bases, and 11 bases lay between the germline ends. This CDR3 has 14 residues. DNA for the CDR3: TGTGCCAGTAAAACAGCCACCAGCACAGATACGCAGTATTTT. Translating gives CASKTATSTDTQYF.

This clone was observed a few times. The chain employs TRBV7-3 and TRBJ2-7; no reliable D call. Germline CDR1 reads SGHTA; CDR2 reads FQGTGA. The V and J ends lost 3 bases and 0 bases respectively, with 6 bases between them. This CDR3 is built from 13 residues. DNA of the CDR3: TGTGCCAGCAGCTTCGCCAGCTCCTACGAGCAGTACTTC. It codes for CASSFASSYEQYF.

Only one count was recorded for this clone. This chain connects TRBV5-4 to TRBJ1-6; 7 bases line up with TRBD1. Germline CDR1 SGHNT, CDR2 YYREEE (reference sequence). This CDR3 contains 15 residues. V shed 4 bases, J shed 7 bases, and the junction held 8 bases outside the gene matches. The CDR3 DNA is TGTGCCAGCAGCGCACCGGGACAGTTGAATTCACCCCTCCACTTT. Amino acid sequence: CASSAPGQLNSPLHF.

The genes are TRBV4-1 and TRBJ1-1, with TRBD1 matching 8 bases. CDR1 and CDR2 from the germline V gene are MGHRA and YSYEKL. J gave up 7 bases and V 8 bases, and 12 bases lay outside the gene matches. CDR3 length: 14 residues. The CDR3 loop reads CASLQGAGEGEAFF. The CDR3 region has the DNA TGCGCCAGCCTTCAGGGGGCAGGGGAAGGTGAAGCTTTCTTT.

The chain couples TRBV6-1 to TRBJ1-5; possible D gene TRBD1, 5 bases. The CDR3 runs to 13 residues. V lost 3 bases to trimming and J lost 5 bases, with 8 bases between them. From germline, CDR1 is MNHNS and CDR2 SASEGT. CDR3 residues: CASSDPGYQPQHF. CDR3 in DNA: TGTGCCAGCAGTGACCCAGGGTATCAGCCCCAGCATTTT.

V usage is TRBV5-1 and J usage is TRBJ2-2, with TRBD1 matching 10 bases. The trim removed 4 bases at V and 0 bases at J, leaving 3 bases unmatched. The CDR3 is 16 residues long. Germline-derived CDR1 and CDR2 are SGHRS and YFSETQ. The CDR3 spells CASSHGTGANTGELFF. The CDR3 DNA sequence: TGCGCCAGCAGCCATGGGACAGGGGCGAACACCGGGGAGCTGTTTTTT.

The V and J genes are TRBV9 and TRBJ2-3; D might be TRBD2 (5 bases). This CDR3 is 15 amino acids long. V shed 0 bases and J shed 2 bases, with 10 bases lying between them. Germline lookup yields CDR1 SGDLS and CDR2 YYNGEE. CDR3 region: CASSVDRGYTDTQYF. The CDR3, as DNA: TGTGCCAGCAGCGTAGATCGGGGATACACAGATACGCAGTATTTT.

V and J are TRBV9 and TRBJ1-3, with TRBD1 identical over 7 bases. The CDR3 runs to 14 residues. CDR1 and CDR2 (germline): SGDLS, YYNGEE. V shed 5 bases and J 6 bases; nucleotides not matched to a gene: 8. This CDR3 is CASSLGQRANTIYF. The CDR3 nucleotides are TGTGCCAGCAGTCTGGGACAGAGGGCAAACACCATATATTTT.

The rearrangement uses TRBV7-3 and TRBJ2-7; D call uncertain. CDR3 length equals 14 residues. Trimming stripped 1 base from V and 0 bases from J, with 7 bases between. Germline V gene data show CDR1 as SGHTA and CDR2 as FQGTGA. The CDR3 spells CASSLISSSYEQYF. The CDR3 nucleotides are TGTGCCAGCAGCTTAATTTCGAGCTCCTACGAGCAGTACTTC.

The DNA for the CDR3 is TGCGCCAGCAGCTTGGCCGGGACAGGGGGTTTCGGCTACACCTTC. It encodes CASSLAGTGGFGYTF. The chain carries TRBV5-1 and TRBJ1-2; 11 positions match TRBD1. The V and J ends lost 0 bases and 8 bases, in that order; junction bases with no gene match: 6. CDR3 length equals 15 residues. Germline CDR1 and CDR2: SGHRS and YFSETQ.

V is TRBV6-5 and J is TRBJ1-1, with unresolved D. The germline gives CDR1 MNHEY, CDR2 SVGAGI. V was shortened by 6 bases and J by 4 bases, with 12 bases between the two germline ends. The CDR3 loop spans 13 amino acids. CDR3 loop: CASRRSLGTEAFF. CDR3 DNA sequence: TGTGCCAGCAGGAGGTCGCTGGGCACTGAAGCTTTCTTT.

CDR3 in DNA: TGCGCCAGCAGCCAAGATTGGGCACAGGCACCCTACGATTGGCAGTACTTC. This codes for CASSQDWAQAPYDWQYF. The rearrangement links TRBV4-3 to TRBJ2-7; TRBD1 is a possible D gene (5 bases). The CDR3 is 17 residues long. From germline, CDR1 is LGHNA and CDR2 YSLEER. V shed 0 bases and J shed 9 bases, with 24 bases lying between them.

The V gene is TRBV20-1, the J gene TRBJ2-1, with 10 bases aligning to TRBD2. Germline CDR1 DFQATT, CDR2 SNEGSKA (reference sequence). With V trimmed by 3 bases and J by 8 bases, 13 bases remained unmatched. The CDR3 covers 16 residues. The CDR3 DNA reads TGCAGTGCTAGTGGGAGCGGGGGGGCCGGGGCGGATGAGCAGTTCTTC. Amino acid sequence: CSASGSGGAGADEQFF.

This chain joins TRBV15 and TRBJ1-5; no clear D gene. Germline lookup yields CDR1 LNHNV and CDR2 YYDKDF (reference sequence). Trimming left V 1 base short and J 0 bases short, with 7 bases between. The length of the CDR3 is 15 residues. This CDR3 reads CATSRGGVSNQPQHF. The CDR3 DNA reads TGTGCCACCAGCAGAGGAGGCGTTAGCAATCAGCCCCAGCATTTT.

This clone was counted many times. This chain joins TRBV27 and TRBJ2-3; 7 positions agree with TRBD2. CDR3 length: 14 amino acids. V shed 6 bases and J 5 bases; nucleotides not matched to a gene: 8. Germline lookup yields CDR1 MNHEY and CDR2 SMNVEV (reference sequence). The CDR3 here is CASRPPIAGDTQYF. For the CDR3, the DNA is TGTGCCAGCAGACCTCCCATAGCGGGAGATACGCAGTATTTT.

This sequence joins TRBV6-5 and TRBJ2-3; D gene ambiguous. V was cut by 6 bases and J by 4 bases, with 17 bases left in between. Germline CDR1 MNHEY, CDR2 SVGAGI. The CDR3 has 15 amino acids. CDR3 protein: CASSSLIGVADTQYF. As DNA, the CDR3 is TGTGCCAGCAGCTCCCTGATTGGAGTCGCAGATACGCAGTATTTT.

About this clone itself: A read error may account for a junction end that differs from germline. The rearrangement links TRBV7-7 to TRBJ2-5; D might be TRBD1 (6 bases). Per germline, CDR1 SSHAT and CDR2 FNYEAQ (reference sequence). The CDR3 has 13 amino acids. CDR3 protein: CASSRDTRETQYF. In DNA, the CDR3 is TGTGCTAGCAGCAGGGACACGCGAGAGACCCAGTACTTC. The full variable domain, completed using reference TRBV7-7 and TRBJ2-5, is GAGVSQSPRYKVTKRGQDVTLRCDPISSHATLYWYQQALGQGPEFLTYFNYEAQPDKSGLPSDRFSAERPEGSISTLTIQRTEQRDSAMYRCASSRDTRETQYFGPGTRLLVL.

A word on this clone: One junction end disagrees with the germline gene, perhaps due to a read error. The V gene is TRBV7-7, the J gene TRBJ2-7, with D possibly TRBD2 on 5 matching bases. Germline CDR1 SSHAT, CDR2 FNYEAQ (reference sequence). The CDR3 extends over 17 amino acids. The CDR3 nucleotides read TGTGCTAGCAGCTTAGATGACCCCGGACTGGCGGCGGACGAGCAGTACTTC. It yields the protein CASSLDDPGLAADEQYF.

Here the CDR3 reads CASSLRDSIYF. Here the CDR3 DNA reads TGTGCCAGCAGCCTGAGGGACTCCATATATTTT. The chain carries TRBV2 and TRBJ1-3, with D possibly TRBD1 on 5 matching bases. The CDR3 is made up of 11 amino acids. Trimming took off 6 bases at V and 11 bases at J, with 11 bases between the two ends. CDR1 and CDR2 (germline): SNHLY, FYNNEI.

This clone was recorded only once. The CDR3 nucleotides are TGTGCCAGCAGCTTACGGCCCCACATGCGGTTGAGTCCCGGGGAGCTGTTTTTT. This encodes CASSLRPHMRLSPGELFF. J is TRBJ2-2 and V is TRBV7-2; D gene ambiguous. CDR3 length: 18 residues. Looked up from germline, CDR1 is SGHTA and CDR2 is FQGNSA. V lost 2 bases and J 6 bases, leaving 22 bases between the germline ends.

The chain has TRBV27 and TRBJ1-6, with D unclear. Germline V gene data show CDR1 as MNHEY and CDR2 as SMNVEV (reference sequence). CDR3 length: 14 residues. The V end was cut by 2 bases, the J end by 3 bases, with 5 bases between. The CDR3, as DNA: TGTGCCAGCAGTTTAATAGACTATAATTCACCCCTCCACTTT. Its protein product is CASSLIDYNSPLHF.

The V and J genes are TRBV14 and TRBJ2-1; 7 positions agree with TRBD2. The germline V gene has CDR1 SGHDN and CDR2 FVKESK. This CDR3 has 17 amino acids. J lost 3 bases, V lost 2 bases, and 10 bases had no gene match. The CDR3 nucleotides are TGTGCCAGCAGCCAACCACCGCCTAGCGGAGTCTACAATGAGCAGTTCTTC. The encoded protein is CASSQPPPSGVYNEQFF.

V is TRBV6-1 and J is TRBJ1-4, with D uncertain. Germline assignment: CDR1 MNHNS and CDR2 SASEGT. Trimming shortened V by 1 base and J by 8 bases, and 5 bases separated the two germline ends. CDR3 length: 12 amino acids. CDR3 DNA: TGTGCCAGCAGTGAAGGGGAGGAAAAACTGTTTTTT. Translating it yields CASSEGEEKLFF.

The V gene is TRBV15, the J gene TRBJ1-5, with 7 bases identical to TRBD1. The germline gives CDR1 LNHNV, CDR2 YYDKDF (reference sequence). The CDR3 has 14 residues. J gave up 11 bases and V 1 base, and 8 bases lay outside the gene matches. CDR3 region: CATSRVRTGAAQHF. The CDR3 nucleotides are TGTGCCACCAGCAGAGTTCGGACAGGAGCAGCCCAGCATTTT. The full variable domain, completed using reference TRBV15 and TRBJ1-5, is DAMVIQNPRYQVTQFGKPVTLSCSQTLNHNVMYWYQQKSSQAPKLLFHYYDKDFNNEADTPDNFQSRRPNTSFCFLDIRSPGLGDTAMYLCATSRVRTGAAQHFGDGTRLSIL.

The chain couples TRBV12-3 or TRBV12-4 to TRBJ1-2, with 9 positions matching TRBD1. The CDR3 totals 13 residues. V lost 6 bases, J lost 4 bases, and 3 bases stayed unmatched. CDR3 sequence reads: CASSPTGGYGYTF. The CDR3 DNA reads TGTGCCAGCAGCCCGACAGGGGGCTATGGCTACACCTTC.

The genes are TRBV28 and TRBJ1-1, with no clear D. The CDR3 loop spans 11 amino acids. V lost 7 bases to trimming and J lost 5 bases, with 8 bases between them. The germline CDR1 and CDR2 sequences are MDHEN and SYDVKM. DNA of the CDR3: TGTGCCAGCACATCCGGGACTGAAGCTTTCTTT. Translation gives CASTSGTEAFF.

The chain couples TRBV6-4 to TRBJ2-2, with D possibly being TRBD2 (6 bases). Between the trimmed V and J ends, which lost 6 bases and 7 bases, there was a span of 15 bases. The CDR3 spans 14 residues. Germline V gene lookup returns CDR1 MRHNA and CDR2 SNTAGT. As DNA, the CDR3 is TGTGCCAGCAGAGTGGACGGGGGTGTCGGGGAGCTGTTTTTT. Its protein product is CASRVDGGVGELFF.

The chain carries TRBV5-4 and TRBJ1-4; weak D call: TRBD1 (6 bases). Trimming left V 2 bases short and J 14 bases short, with 13 bases between. Germline V gene data show CDR1 as SGHNT and CDR2 as YYREEE (reference sequence). The CDR3 is 12 residues long. The CDR3 loop is CASSLGGAGLFF. The CDR3, as DNA: TGTGCCAGCAGCTTAGGGGGGGCCGGTCTGTTTTTT.